This T cell receptor (beta chain) was recovered during a study of T cell responses to AZD1222 COVID-19 vaccine. The CDR3 consists of 15 residues. V was trimmed by 2 bases and J by 2 bases, leaving 12 bases between them. The germline V gene has CDR1 MNHNY and CDR2 SVGAGI (reference sequence). Sequencing used immunoSEQ multiplex PCR; TCRdb keeps in-frame clones, though not all of them. The sample yields under 140,000 clones, roughly 92% seen once. Material: peripheral blood, obtained 28 days after the second AZD1222 dose. The clonotype was recovered from an adult who received the AZD1222 COVID-19 vaccine. The genes are TRBV6-6 and TRBJ1-1; D is perhaps TRBD1 (6 bases). The CDR3 sequence: CASSYTRTVNTEAFF. In DNA, the CDR3 is TGTGCCAGCAGTTACACCCGGACAGTAAACACTGAAGCTTTCTTT.